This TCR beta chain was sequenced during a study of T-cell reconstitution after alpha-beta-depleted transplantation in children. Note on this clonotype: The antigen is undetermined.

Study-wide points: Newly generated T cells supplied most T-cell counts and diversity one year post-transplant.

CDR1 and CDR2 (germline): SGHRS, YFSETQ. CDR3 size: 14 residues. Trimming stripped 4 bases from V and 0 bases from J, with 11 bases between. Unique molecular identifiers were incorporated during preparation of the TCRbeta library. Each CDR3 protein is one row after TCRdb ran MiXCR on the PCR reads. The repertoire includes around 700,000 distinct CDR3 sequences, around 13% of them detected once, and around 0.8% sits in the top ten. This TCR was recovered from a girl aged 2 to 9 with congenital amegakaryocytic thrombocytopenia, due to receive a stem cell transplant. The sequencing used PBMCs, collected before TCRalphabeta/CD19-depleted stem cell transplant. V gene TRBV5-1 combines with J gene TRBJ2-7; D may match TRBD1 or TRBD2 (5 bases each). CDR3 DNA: TGCGCCAGCAGCACAAGGGACGGCTCCTACGAGCAGTACTTC. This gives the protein CASSTRDGSYEQYF. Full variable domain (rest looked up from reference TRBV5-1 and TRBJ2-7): KAGVTQTPRYLIKTRGQQVTLSCSPISGHRSVSWYQQTPGQGLQFLFEYFSETQRNKGNFPGRFSGRQFSNSRSEMNVSTLELGDSALYLCASSTRDGSYEQYFGPGTRLTVT.